These 5 T cell receptor beta chains originate from one sample sequenced in a study of control samples from healthy donors and cancer patients. Profiled with immunoSEQ multiplex PCR; TCRdb holds only in-frame clones, not every one. The table shows 65,000 to 100,000 clones, with roughly 86% occurring only once. Sequenced sample: blood. The origin of the receptors is a man in his forties or fifties in good health.

The chain combines TRBV5-8 with TRBJ2-1; D is unclear. This CDR3 contains 17 residues. The V end lost 3 bases, the J end lost 5 bases, and 21 bases lay between the germline ends. The germline gives CDR1 SGHTS, CDR2 YDEGEE. As DNA, the CDR3 is TGTGCCAGCAGCTACCCACCGGCGGTTTTAGTCCACAATGAGCAGTTCTTC. Translation: CASSYPPAVLVHNEQFF.

This chain joins TRBV27 and TRBJ1-4; 7 bases agree with TRBD1. Unmatched junction bases numbered 11, after V lost 4 bases and J lost 6 bases. The CDR3 runs to 16 residues. Germline-derived CDR1 and CDR2 are MNHEY and SMNVEV (reference sequence). CDR3 DNA sequence: TGTGCCAGCAGTTCCTCACACAGGGGAAAGTATGAAAAACTGTTTTTT. It is translated as CASSSSHRGKYEKLFF.

The chain has TRBV28 and TRBJ1-2; D may be TRBD1 (5 bases). The germline V gene encodes CDR1 MDHEN and CDR2 SYDVKM. The CDR3 spans 15 residues. Trimming left V 5 bases short and J 1 base short, with 14 bases between. CDR3 DNA sequence: TGTGCCAGCAGTGCGGGACTTTTCGTTAACTATGGCTACACCTTC. Translated, it gives CASSAGLFVNYGYTF.

This sequence joins TRBV11-3 and TRBJ2-1, with 7 bases lining up with TRBD2. The junction had 7 bases not matched to a gene; V was cut back by 1 base and J by 4 bases. The germline gives CDR1 SGHNT, CDR2 YENEEA. This CDR3 is built from 16 residues. The chain's CDR3 is CASSLGWSSGYNEQFF. CDR3 nucleotide sequence: TGTGCCAGCAGCTTAGGTTGGTCTAGCGGATACAATGAGCAGTTCTTC. Full variable domain (outside the CDR3, taken from reference TRBV11-3 and TRBJ2-1): EAGVVQSPRYKIIEKKQPVAFWCNPISGHNTLYWYLQNLGQGPELLIRYENEEAVDDSQLPKDRFSAERLKGVDSTLKIQPAELGDSAVYLCASSLGWSSGYNEQFFGPGTRLTVL.

The chain links TRBV2 to TRBJ1-1; D possibly corresponds to TRBD1 (5 bases). In germline, CDR1 is SNHLY, CDR2 FYNNEI. Trimming shortened V by 7 bases and J by 1 base, and 10 bases separated the two germline ends. The CDR3 is made up of 13 amino acids. The CDR3 DNA reads TGTGCCAGCACTGGACAAACGAACACTGAAGCTTTCTTT. Residues: CASTGQTNTEAFF.